The present entry profiles one T cell receptor beta chain with its context. Separate cDNA molecules each had unique molecular identifiers attached to them. TCRdb independently ran MiXCR on the 5' RACE reads; one entry per CDR3 protein. The sample shows 70,000 or so distinct CDR3 sequences, 10% to 15% of them seen only once. The sample originates from a study of early T cells in non-severe SARS-CoV-2 infection. About the research overall: Bulk RNA taken from unsorted whole blood was sequenced, leaving chains unpaired.

CDR3 length: 12 residues. The germline CDR1 and CDR2 sequences are MNHEY and SVGEGT. Trimming removed 5 bases from V and 6 bases from J; junction bases left unmatched: 4. This rearrangement joins TRBV6-2 or TRBV6-3 to TRBJ2-7; 7 bases match TRBD1. Sequencing input: whole blood. This clonotype was sampled from an adult who was a healthcare worker with PCR-confirmed SARS-CoV-2 infection or an uninfected control (not recorded which). The CDR3, as DNA: TGTGCCAGCAGTCCTGACAGGGCCGAGCAGTACTTC. Translation: CASSPDRAEQYF.